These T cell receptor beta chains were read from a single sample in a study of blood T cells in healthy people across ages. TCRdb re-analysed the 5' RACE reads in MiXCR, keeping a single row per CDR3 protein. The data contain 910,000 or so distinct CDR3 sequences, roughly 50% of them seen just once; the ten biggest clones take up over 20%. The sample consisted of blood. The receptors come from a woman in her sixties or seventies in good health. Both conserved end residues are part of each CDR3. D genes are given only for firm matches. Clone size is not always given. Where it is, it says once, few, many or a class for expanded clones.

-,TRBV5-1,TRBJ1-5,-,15,TGCGCCAGCACCGTGGGTGACGACAGCAATCAGCCCCAGCATTTT,CASTVGDDSNQPQHF
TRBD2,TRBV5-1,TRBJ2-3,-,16,TGCGCCAGCAGCTTGGGTGGGACTAGTCCACCAGATACGCAGTATTTT,CASSLGGTSPPDTQYF
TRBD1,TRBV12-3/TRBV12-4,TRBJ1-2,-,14,TGTGCCAGCAGTTTGGACAGGGGGCCGCTTGGCTACACCTTC,CASSLDRGPLGYTF
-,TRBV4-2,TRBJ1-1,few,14,TGTGCCAGCAGCCAAGTCCTCGGAGGGGGTGAAGCTTTCTTT,CASSQVLGGGEAFF
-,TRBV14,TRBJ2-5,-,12,TGTGCCAGTTGGGACTACCAAGAGACCCAGTACTTC,CASWDYQETQYF
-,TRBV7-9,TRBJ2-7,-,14,TGTGCCAGCAGCCCAAGCTCCCTTGCCTACGAGCAGTACTTC,CASSPSSLAYEQYF
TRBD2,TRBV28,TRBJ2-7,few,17,TGTGCCAGCAGTTTCCTAAGACTAGCGGGAGGGCCTGTAGAGCAGTACTTC,CASSFLRLAGGPVEQYF
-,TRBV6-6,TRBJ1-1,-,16,TGTGCCAGCAGTTGGGGGGCCGCGACGTCGAACACTGAAGCTTTCTTT,CASSWGAATSNTEAFF
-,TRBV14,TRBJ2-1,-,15,TGTGCCATTCGACCGGGACGTTCGTGGCGATGTGAGCAGTTCTTC,CAIRPGRSWRCEQFF
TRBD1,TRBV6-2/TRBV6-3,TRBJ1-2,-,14,TGTGCCAGCAGCCACCGGGACAGGGAGAGAGGCTACACCTTC,CASSHRDRERGYTF
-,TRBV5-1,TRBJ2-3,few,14,TGCGCCAGCAGTGAGGGCTTCACCACAGATACGCAGTATTTT,CASSEGFTTDTQYF
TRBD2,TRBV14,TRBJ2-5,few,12,TGTGCCAGCAGCCAAGTGCGGGAGCCCCAGTACTTC,CASSQVREPQYF
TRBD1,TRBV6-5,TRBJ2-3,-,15,TGTGCCAGCAGCCGTGACAGGGTTAGCACAGATACGCAGTATTTT,CASSRDRVSTDTQYF
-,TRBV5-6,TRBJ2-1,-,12,TGTGCCAGCAGCGTCCTCCCGAATGAGCAGTTCTTC,CASSVLPNEQFF
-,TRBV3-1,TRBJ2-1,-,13,TGTGCCAGCTCTAGGCGGTCTGCCAATGAGCAGTTCTTC,CASSRRSANEQFF
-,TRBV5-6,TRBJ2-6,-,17,TGTGCCAGCAGCGCACCGGGTCGCTACTCTGGGGCCAACGTCCTGACTTTC,CASSAPGRYSGANVLTF
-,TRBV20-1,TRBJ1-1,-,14,TGCAGTGCTAGATCAGGATCCTTGAACACTGAAGCTTTCTTT,CSARSGSLNTEAFF
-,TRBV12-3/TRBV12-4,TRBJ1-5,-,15,TGTGCCAGCAGTCAAGCCGCAGGGCTAGGTCAGCCCCAGCATTTT,CASSQAAGLGQPQHF
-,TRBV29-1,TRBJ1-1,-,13,TGCAGCGTTGCCGGGGGCGCGATGACTGAAGCTTTCTTT,CSVAGGAMTEAFF
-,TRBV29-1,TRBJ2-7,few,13,TGCAGCGTTGAAGAAGGCGGGAACTACGAGCAGTACTTC,CSVEEGGNYEQYF
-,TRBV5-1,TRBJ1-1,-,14,TGCGCCAGCAGCTTGGAACGTGGGAACACTGAAGCTTTCTTT,CASSLERGNTEAFF
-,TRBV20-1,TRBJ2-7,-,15,TGCAGTGCTAGAGATGACTGGACCTCCGGGTACGAGCAGTACTTC,CSARDDWTSGYEQYF
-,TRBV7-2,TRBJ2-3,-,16,TGTGCCAGCAGCTTAGGCGGCGTAGCTAGCACAGATACGCAGTATTTT,CASSLGGVASTDTQYF
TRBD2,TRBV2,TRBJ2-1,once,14,TGTGCCAGCAGTGAACTGTCTAGCGGGAGGGGACGGTTCTTC,CASSELSSGRGRFF
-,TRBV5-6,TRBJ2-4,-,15,TGTGCCAGCAGCTTGGGACTAGTACCCAAAAACATTCAGTACTTC,CASSLGLVPKNIQYF
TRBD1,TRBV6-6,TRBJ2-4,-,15,TGTGCCAGCAGGGGACAGAAAGACTACCCAAACATTCAGTACTTC,CASRGQKDYPNIQYF
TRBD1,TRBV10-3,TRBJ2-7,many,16,TGTGCCATCAGCGCCGGGGACAGAAAGAGCTCCTACGAGCAGTACTTC,CAISAGDRKSSYEQYF
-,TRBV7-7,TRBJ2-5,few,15,TGTGCCAGCAGCTTGGTCAGCGGAGGACAAGAGACCCAGTACTTC,CASSLVSGGQETQYF
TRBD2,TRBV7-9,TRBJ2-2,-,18,TGTGCCAGCAGTTATCTCGGGCCTAGCGGAGGGAACACCGGGGAGCTGTTTTTT,CASSYLGPSGGNTGELFF
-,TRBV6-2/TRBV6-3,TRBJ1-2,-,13,TGTGCCAGCTCACGGAGAGCTAACTATGGCTACACCTTC,CASSRRANYGYTF
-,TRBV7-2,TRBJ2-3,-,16,TGTGCCAGCAGCTTAGGCGGCGTGGGAAGAGGAGATACGCAGTATTTT,CASSLGGVGRGDTQYF
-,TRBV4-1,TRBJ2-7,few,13,TGCGCCAGCAGCCTCTCACACACCTACGAGCAGTACTTC,CASSLSHTYEQYF
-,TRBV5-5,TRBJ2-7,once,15,TGTGCCAGCAGCCAAGCCGGGACGCAGTCCTACGAGCAGTACTTC,CASSQAGTQSYEQYF
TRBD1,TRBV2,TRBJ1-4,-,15,TGTGCCAGCAGTAGGACAGGCCGCACTAATGAAAAACTGTTTTTT,CASSRTGRTNEKLFF
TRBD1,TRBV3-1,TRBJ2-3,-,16,TGTGCCAGCAGCCACGAAGGACAGGGGGCCATATATACGCAGTATTTT,CASSHEGQGAIYTQYF
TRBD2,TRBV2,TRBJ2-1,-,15,TGTGCCAGCAGGCCCGGACTAGCGGGAGCGTTTGAGCAGTTCTTC,CASRPGLAGAFEQFF
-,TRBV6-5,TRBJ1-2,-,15,TGTGCCAGCAGCCAGGGCCCCGGAAAGGTCTATGGCTACACCTTC,CASSQGPGKVYGYTF
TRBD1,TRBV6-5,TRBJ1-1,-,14,TGTGCCAGCAGGTCCGGGACAGGTCTCACTGAAGCTTTCTTT,CASRSGTGLTEAFF
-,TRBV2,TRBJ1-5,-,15,TGTGCCAGCAGTGCACAAGCAGGGGGCAATCAGCCCCAGCATTTT,CASSAQAGGNQPQHF
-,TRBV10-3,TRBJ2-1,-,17,TGTGCCATCAGTGAGTCGGGGGGCGGGAAATCCTACAGTGAGCAGTTCTTC,CAISESGGGKSYSEQFF
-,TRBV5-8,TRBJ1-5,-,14,TGTGCCAGCAGCTTGGGCCGGGAGAATCAGCCCCAGCATTTT,CASSLGRENQPQHF
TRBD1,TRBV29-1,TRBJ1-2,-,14,TGCGGCGTTACCCGACAGGGTGTCTACTATGGCTACACCTTC,CGVTRQGVYYGYTF
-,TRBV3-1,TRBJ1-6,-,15,TGTGCCAGCAGCCGTAGGGGAGGGTCCCCTTCACCCCTCCACTTT,CASSRRGGSPSPLHF
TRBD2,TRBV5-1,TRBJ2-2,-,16,TGCGCCAGCAACGGACTAGCGGGAGTAAACACCGGGGAGCTGTTTTTT,CASNGLAGVNTGELFF
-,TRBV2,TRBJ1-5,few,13,TGTGCCAGCCTGAGGGACAGCAATCAGCCCCAGCATTTT,CASLRDSNQPQHF
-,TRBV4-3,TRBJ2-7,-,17,TGCGCCAGCAGCCAAGACCTCACCCCGGGGATGACCTACGAGCAGTACTTC,CASSQDLTPGMTYEQYF
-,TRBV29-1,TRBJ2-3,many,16,TGCAGCGTTGACTACCTCCGGGAGACCCAACCGGGTACGCAGTATTTT,CSVDYLRETQPGTQYF
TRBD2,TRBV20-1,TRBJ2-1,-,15,TGCAGTGCTCGGATGCAAGCGGGACCCTACAATGAGCAGTTCTTC,CSARMQAGPYNEQFF
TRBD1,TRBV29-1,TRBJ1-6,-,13,TGCAGCGTGGGACAGGGCGGGAATTCACCCCTCCACTTT,CSVGQGGNSPLHF
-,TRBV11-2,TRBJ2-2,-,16,TGTGCCAGCAGCTTAGATCGGGGGTCGAACACCGGGGAGCTGTTTTTT,CASSLDRGSNTGELFF
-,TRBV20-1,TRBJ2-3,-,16,TGCAGTGCTACGCCGTCCAGTAGGCGGAGCACAGATACGCAGTATTTT,CSATPSSRRSTDTQYF
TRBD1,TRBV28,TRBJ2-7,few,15,TGTGCAACAGCGGTCTATGGGACAGGGCTCTACGAGCAGTACTTC,CATAVYGTGLYEQYF
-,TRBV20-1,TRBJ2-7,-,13,TGCAGTGCTACTAACAGGGATTGGAGCGAGCAGTGCTTC,CSATNRDWSEQCF
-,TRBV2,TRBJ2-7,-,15,TGTGCCAGCAGGCGAGGAGGGGCCGGAGACTACGAGCAGTACTTC,CASRRGGAGDYEQYF
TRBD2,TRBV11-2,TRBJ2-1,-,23,TGTGCCAGCAGCTCACCGTGGGTCTTGGGGAGGACTAGCGGGGTAAGCTCCTACAATGAGCAGTTCTTC,CASSSPWVLGRTSGVSSYNEQFF
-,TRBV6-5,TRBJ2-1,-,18,TGTGCCAGCAGTTACTCCATGAATTCCGGCGGGAATTTGGGTGCGCAGTTCTTC,CASSYSMNSGGNLGAQFF
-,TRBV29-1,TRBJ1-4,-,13,TGCAGCGGCCAAGCAGCAACTAATGAAAAACTGTTTTTT,CSGQAATNEKLFF
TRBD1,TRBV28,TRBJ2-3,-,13,TGTGCCATCTCGACAGGGAATATAGATACGCAGTATTTT,CAISTGNIDTQYF
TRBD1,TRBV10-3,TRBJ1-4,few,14,TGTGCCATCAGTGAGTCCGGGACAGGTGAAAAACTGTTTTTT,CAISESGTGEKLFF